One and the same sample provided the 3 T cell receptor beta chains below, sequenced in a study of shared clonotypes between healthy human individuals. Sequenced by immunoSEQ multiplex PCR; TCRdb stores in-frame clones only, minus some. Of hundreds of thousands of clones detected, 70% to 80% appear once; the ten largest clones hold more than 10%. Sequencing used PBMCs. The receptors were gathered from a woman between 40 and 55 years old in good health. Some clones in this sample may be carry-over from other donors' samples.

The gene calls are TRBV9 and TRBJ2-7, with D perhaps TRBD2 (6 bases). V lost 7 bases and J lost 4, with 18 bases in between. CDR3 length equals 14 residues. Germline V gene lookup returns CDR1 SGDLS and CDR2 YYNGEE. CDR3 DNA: TGTGCCAGCGGCCCCAGGCGGGGTGCGTACGAGCAGTACTTC. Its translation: CASGPRRGAYEQYF.

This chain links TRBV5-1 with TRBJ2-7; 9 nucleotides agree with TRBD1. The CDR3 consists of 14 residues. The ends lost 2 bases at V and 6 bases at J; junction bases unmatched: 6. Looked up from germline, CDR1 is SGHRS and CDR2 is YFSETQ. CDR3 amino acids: CASSLTGGTSEQYF. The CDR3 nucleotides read TGCGCCAGCAGCTTAACAGGGGGCACTTCCGAGCAGTACTTC.

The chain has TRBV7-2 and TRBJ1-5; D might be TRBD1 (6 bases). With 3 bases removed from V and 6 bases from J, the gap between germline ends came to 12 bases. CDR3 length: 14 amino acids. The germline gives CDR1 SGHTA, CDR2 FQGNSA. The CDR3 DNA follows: TGTGCCAGCAGCTTTGAAGGGGGTGGTCAGCCCCAGCATTTT. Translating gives CASSFEGGGQPQHF.